This entry is about one T cell receptor (beta chain). Its antigen is not identified. Other DNA sequences in this sample translate to the same CDR3. This specimen belongs to a study of cytomegalovirus exposure and HLA in healthy donors. Overall study findings and caveats: TCR beta sequences reportedly predicted most subjects' HLA-A and HLA-B alleles accurately. 87-base-pair reads could not separate some V segments, including TRBV6-2 and TRBV6-3.

The J segment lost 0 bases and the V segment lost 4 bases, leaving 2 bases of the junction unmatched. From germline, CDR1 is ENHRY and CDR2 SYGVKD. The CDR3 is made up of 14 amino acids. A multiplex PCR was run with 60 Vbeta primers and 13 Jbeta primers. Using immunoSEQ multiplex PCR, the repertoire was profiled, and TCRdb retains in-frame clones only, with some absent. The table records about 190,000 clones, 60% to 85% of them present only once. The V call is TRBV10-3, the J call TRBJ1-1; 7 bases map to TRBD1. Sequencing was carried out using PBMCs. The sequence came from a woman in her forties in good health and CMV-seronegative. CDR3 nucleotides: TGTGCCATCAGTGGACAGGGACTGAACACTGAAGCTTTCTTT. It specifies CAISGQGLNTEAFF.